The 18 T cell receptor beta chains reported below all come from one sample, sequenced in a study of blood T cells in healthy people across ages. A second PCR of 7 to 11 cycles used a sample-barcoded 5' primer and a J-beta primer mix. TCRdb re-called the 5' RACE reads with MiXCR, one entry per CDR3 protein. The data contain 800,000 to 900,000 distinct CDR3 sequences, around 62% of them singletons. Sequencing was carried out using blood. The receptors shown here come from a man aged 30 to 45 in good health.

The CDR3 region has the DNA TGTGCCATCAGTGAGTCGAGACTAGCGGGGGACCAAGAGACCCAGTACTTC. Amino acids: CAISESRLAGDQETQYF. The rearrangement links TRBV10-3 to TRBJ2-5; the match to TRBD2 covers 12 bases. The V segment lost 0 bases and the J segment 0 bases; nucleotides outside the gene matches: 2. Germline-derived CDR1 and CDR2 are ENHRY and SYGVKD. The CDR3 has 17 amino acids.

The chain is built from TRBV9 and TRBJ2-7; TRBD1 might be the D (6 bases). The germline CDR1 and CDR2 sequences are SGDLS and YYNGEE. V was clipped by 3 bases and J by 2 bases, with 21 bases between them. The CDR3 sequence is 17 residues long. The CDR3 region has the DNA TGTGCCAGCAGCGCTCGGACAGACGTTACTCACCCCTACGAGCAGTACTTC. Amino acids: CASSARTDVTHPYEQYF.

This sequence joins TRBV6-6 and TRBJ1-2; D perhaps matches TRBD1 (6 bases). CDR1 is MNHNY, CDR2 SVGAGI, per germline (reference sequence). CDR3 length equals 12 residues. The germline V and J ends were trimmed by 6 bases and 8 bases, with 13 bases remaining between them. CDR3 protein: CASRGQYWGYTF. The DNA for the CDR3 is TGTGCCAGCAGGGGACAATATTGGGGCTACACCTTC.

This clonotype appeared a few times. The V gene is TRBV5-1, the J gene TRBJ1-1, with D perhaps matching TRBD1 (5 bases). V lost 5 bases to trimming and J lost 0 bases, with 11 bases between them. This CDR3 contains 14 residues. In germline, CDR1 is SGHRS, CDR2 YFSETQ. The CDR3 reads CASSLDSMNTEAFF. CDR3 DNA sequence: TGCGCCAGCAGTCTCGACAGCATGAACACTGAAGCTTTCTTT.

The CDR3, as DNA: TGTGCCAGCACCAAAGAGGACTACTTCGCCAAAAACATTCAGTACTTC. It yields the protein CASTKEDYFAKNIQYF. The V and J genes are TRBV6-2 or TRBV6-3 and TRBJ2-4; D may be TRBD2 (6 bases). The CDR3 contains 16 residues. With 7 bases removed from V and 1 base from J, the gap between germline ends came to 17 bases. CDR1 and CDR2 from the germline V gene are MNHEY and SVGEGT.

J is TRBJ2-3 and V is TRBV11-1, with 13 positions matching TRBD2. The CDR3 has 18 amino acids. Germline CDR1 SGHAT, CDR2 FQDESV (reference sequence). V gave up 4 bases and J gave up 0 bases; unmatched junction bases: 7. The chain's CDR3 is CASSSGLAGERSTDTQYF. The CDR3 nucleotides are TGTGCCAGCAGCTCCGGACTAGCGGGGGAGAGGAGCACAGATACGCAGTATTTT. Supplemented by reference TRBV11-1 and TRBJ2-3, the full variable domain reads EAEVAQSPRYKITEKSQAVAFWCDPISGHATLYWYRQILGQGPELLVQFQDESVVDDSQLPKDRFSAERLKGVDSTLKIQPAELGDSAMYLCASSSGLAGERSTDTQYFGPGTRLTVL.

This clonotype showed up just a few times. This rearrangement joins TRBV21-1 to TRBJ2-7. TRBV21-1 is given as a pseudogene. The CDR3 contains 9 residues. The CDR3 DNA reads as TGTGCCAGCAGCAAGTCCCAGTACTTC. Amino acids: CASSKSQYF.

This chain uses TRBV25-1 with TRBJ2-2, with D uncertain. This CDR3 has 14 residues. CDR1 MGHDK and CDR2 SYGVNS come from the germline V gene. Trimming removed 4 bases at V and 3 bases at J, with 9 bases between. The CDR3 DNA sequence: TGTGCCAGCAGTGCCCCGGGCGACACCGGGGAGCTGTTTTTT. Protein product: CASSAPGDTGELFF.

V is TRBV12-3 or TRBV12-4 and J is TRBJ1-5; 9 positions agree with TRBD1. The CDR3 spans 13 residues. The ends lost 6 bases at V and 7 bases at J; junction bases unmatched: 4. CDR3 sequence reads: CASRLQGAQPQHF. Here the CDR3 DNA reads TGTGCCAGCAGGCTACAGGGGGCCCAGCCCCAGCATTTT.

The chain uses TRBV20-1 and TRBJ1-2, with a tentative D call TRBD1 (6 bases). This CDR3 is 16 amino acids long. V shed 5 bases and J shed 1 base, with 20 bases lying between them. In germline, CDR1 is DFQATT, CDR2 SNEGSKA (reference sequence). The CDR3 DNA follows: TGCAGTGCTGGGGGAGGGGGGCAGGGAAGTAACTATGGCTACACCTTC. Translation: CSAGGGGQGSNYGYTF.

The chain carries TRBV13 and TRBJ2-3; 11 bases agree with TRBD2. Germline CDR1 reads PRHDT; CDR2 reads FYEKMQ (reference sequence). The CDR3 length is 17 residues. V gave up 6 bases and J gave up 4 bases; unmatched junction bases: 12. This CDR3 reads CASSPGLADPTSDTQYF. The CDR3, as DNA: TGTGCCAGCAGTCCGGGACTAGCGGATCCTACCTCAGATACGCAGTATTTT.

V usage is TRBV7-6 and J usage is TRBJ1-2; no clear D. The CDR3 is made up of 13 amino acids. V was trimmed by 0 bases and J by 8 bases, leaving 10 bases between them. Germline CDR1 and CDR2: SGHVS and FNYEAQ. The CDR3 bases are TGTGCCAGCAGCTTAGCAGTATCGGGCGGCTACACCTTC. As protein: CASSLAVSGGYTF.

J is TRBJ1-2 and V is TRBV10-3, with unresolved D. V gave up 9 bases and J gave up 4 bases, with 12 bases separating them. CDR1 is ENHRY and CDR2 is SYGVKD in the germline V gene. This CDR3 comprises 12 residues. Here the CDR3 reads CAIGFGGYGYTF. CDR3 DNA sequence: TGTGCCATTGGGTTCGGCGGCTATGGCTACACCTTC.

The chain employs TRBV24-1 and TRBJ2-1, with D possibly being TRBD1 (6 bases). Germline V CDR1 and CDR2: KGHDR, SFDVKD. This CDR3 region has 12 residues. The ends were cut back, 11 bases at V and 9 bases at J, with 16 bases in the middle. CDR3 protein: CASDNRDGEQFF. In DNA form, the CDR3 reads TGTGCCAGCGATAACAGGGACGGTGAGCAGTTCTTC.

V usage is TRBV7-9 and J usage is TRBJ2-2, with 10 nucleotides matching TRBD1. CDR1 SEHNR and CDR2 FQNEAQ come from the germline V gene (reference sequence). The CDR3 extends over 16 amino acids. V lost 5 bases, J lost 4 bases, and 7 bases stayed unmatched. The CDR3 reads CASSPSTGGFTGELFF. CDR3 coding DNA: TGTGCCAGCAGCCCGTCGACAGGGGGCTTCACCGGGGAGCTGTTTTTT.

This clonotype was observed a few times. The V call is TRBV7-8, the J call TRBJ1-2; weak D call: TRBD1 (5 bases). V was cut by 8 bases and J by 0 bases, with 16 bases left in between. This CDR3 contains 15 residues. CDR1 is SGHVS, CDR2 FQNEAQ, per germline. The CDR3 region has the DNA TGTGCCAGCTCGCCGGTGGGGCCAGCTAACTATGGCTACACCTTC. Protein sequence: CASSPVGPANYGYTF. The variable domain in full, with the rest retrieved from reference TRBV7-8 and TRBJ1-2, is GAGVSQSPRYKVAKRGQDVALRCDPISGHVSLFWYQQALGQGPEFLTYFQNEAQLDKSGLPSDRFFAERPEGSVSTLKIQRTQQEDSAVYLCASSPVGPANYGYTFGSGTRLTVV.

The chain recombines TRBV2 with TRBJ2-1; 7 bases fit TRBD2. The CDR3 runs to 15 residues. Germline CDR1 reads SNHLY; CDR2 reads FYNNEI. V trimming: 3 bases; J trimming: 5 bases; junction bases outside the gene matches: 7. The CDR3 DNA sequence: TGTGCCAGCAGTGATAACCGGGGGGATCACAATGAGCAGTTCTTC. Translated: CASSDNRGDHNEQFF. Full variable domain (outside the CDR3, taken from reference TRBV2 and TRBJ2-1): EPEVTQTPSHQVTQMGQEVILRCVPISNHLYFYWYRQILGQKVEFLVSFYNNEISEKSEIFDDQFSVERPDGSNFTLKIRSTKLEDSAMYFCASSDNRGDHNEQFFGPGTRLTVL.

The V gene is TRBV7-9, the J gene TRBJ2-5; 9 bases map to TRBD1. The tail of the sequence fits TRBJ2-7 better, so the J call may be wrong. This CDR3 is built from 17 residues. Looked up from germline, CDR1 is SEHNR and CDR2 is FQNEAQ (reference sequence). The CDR3 sequence is CASSSLFRDRVMDEQYF. Written as DNA, the CDR3 is TGTGCCAGCAGCTCCCTATTCCGGGACAGGGTTATGGACGAGCAGTACTTC.